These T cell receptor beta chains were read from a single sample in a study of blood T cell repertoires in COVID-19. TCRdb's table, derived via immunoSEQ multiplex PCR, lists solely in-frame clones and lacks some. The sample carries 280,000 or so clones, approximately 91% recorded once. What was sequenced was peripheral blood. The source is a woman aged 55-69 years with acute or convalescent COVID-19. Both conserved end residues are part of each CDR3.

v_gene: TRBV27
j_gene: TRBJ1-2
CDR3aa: CASRRTGGPNYGYTF

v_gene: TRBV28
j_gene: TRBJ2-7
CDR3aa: CASSLDSYEQYF

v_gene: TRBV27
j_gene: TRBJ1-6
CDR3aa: CASSLGAGGLDSPLHF

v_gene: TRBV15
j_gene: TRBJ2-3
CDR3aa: CATSRDARAGGTTDTQYF

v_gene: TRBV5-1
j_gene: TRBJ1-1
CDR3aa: CASSFNTGKNTEAFF

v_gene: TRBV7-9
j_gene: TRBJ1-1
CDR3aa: CASSLSKNTEAFF

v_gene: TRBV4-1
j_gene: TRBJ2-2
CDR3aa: CASSFRGDSPAGELFF

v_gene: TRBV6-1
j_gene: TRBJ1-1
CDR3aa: CASSDQVRAEAFF

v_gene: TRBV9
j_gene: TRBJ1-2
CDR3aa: CASSSDRDYGYTF

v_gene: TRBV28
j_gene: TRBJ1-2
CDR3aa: CASSFALQGAYGYTF

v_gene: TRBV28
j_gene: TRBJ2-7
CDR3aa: CASKEGAYEQYF

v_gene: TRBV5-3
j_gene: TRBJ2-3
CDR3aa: CARSLEKRGGSIDTQYF

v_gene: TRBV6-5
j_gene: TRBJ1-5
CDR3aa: CASIRTGGNQPQHF

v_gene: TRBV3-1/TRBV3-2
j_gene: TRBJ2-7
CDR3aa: CASSQEWGLSSYEQYF

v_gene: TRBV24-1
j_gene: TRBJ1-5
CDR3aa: CATSGGRGPQHF

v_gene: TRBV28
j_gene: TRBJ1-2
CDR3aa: CASSSLAFRNYGYTF

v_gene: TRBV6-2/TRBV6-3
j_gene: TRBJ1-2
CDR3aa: CASSLRQGYGYTF

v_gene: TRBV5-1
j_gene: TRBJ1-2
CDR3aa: CASSLEFGQYGYTF

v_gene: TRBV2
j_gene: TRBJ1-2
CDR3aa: CASSETPYGYTF

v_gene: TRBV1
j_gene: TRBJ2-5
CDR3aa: CTSSQASGLAGPQGETQYF

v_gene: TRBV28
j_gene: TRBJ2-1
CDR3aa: CASSSPLDRSSYNEQFF

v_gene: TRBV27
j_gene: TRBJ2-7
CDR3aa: CASSYTQGAGEQYF

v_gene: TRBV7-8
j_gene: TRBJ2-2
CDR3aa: CASSLVGAGETGELFF

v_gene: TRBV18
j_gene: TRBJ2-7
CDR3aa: CASSPRTGAYEQYF

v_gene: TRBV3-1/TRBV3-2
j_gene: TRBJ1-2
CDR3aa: CASSQEVAGYTF

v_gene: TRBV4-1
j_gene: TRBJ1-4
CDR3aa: CASSPSGRGYEKLFF

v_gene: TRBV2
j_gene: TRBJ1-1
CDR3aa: CASSEYKGAPTTEAFF

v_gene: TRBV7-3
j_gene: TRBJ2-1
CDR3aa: CASSRRVDEQFF

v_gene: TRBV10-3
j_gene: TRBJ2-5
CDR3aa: CATEGVGETQYF

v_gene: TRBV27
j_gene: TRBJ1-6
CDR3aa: CASSSPGQGLRNSPLHF

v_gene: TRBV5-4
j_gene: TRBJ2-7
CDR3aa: CASSSGGTVPYEQYF

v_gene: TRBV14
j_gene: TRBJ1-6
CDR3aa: CASSQTGPSSPLHF

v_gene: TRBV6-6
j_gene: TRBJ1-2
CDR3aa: CASSYDGRGYGYTF

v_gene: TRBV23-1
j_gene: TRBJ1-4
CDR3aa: CASSPRGPDEKLFF

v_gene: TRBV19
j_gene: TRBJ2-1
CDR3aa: CASRNVASGSNNEQFF

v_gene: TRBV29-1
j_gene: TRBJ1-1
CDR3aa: CSLFRGAGVEAFF

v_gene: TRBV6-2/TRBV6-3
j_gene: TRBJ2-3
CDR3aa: CASSYGPSPLRDTQYF